The 7 T cell receptor beta chains below all came from one sample that was sequenced in a study of T cells after yellow fever vaccination. Each CDR3 protein is one row after TCRdb ran MiXCR on the 5' RACE reads. The sample has 50,000 to 65,000 distinct CDR3 sequences, about 6.3% seen once. The input for sequencing was CD8+ T cells not binding an NS4B(214-222) dextramer, sorted from PBMCs, taken around 45 days after the first yellow fever vaccination. The receptors stem from a man between 18 and 35 years old who received the YFV17D yellow fever vaccine.

This clonotype turned up a few times. The rearrangement uses TRBV6-1 and TRBJ2-7; D possibly corresponds to TRBD1 (5 bases). Trimming shortened V by 5 bases and J by 3 bases, and 17 bases separated the two germline ends. Germline CDR1 reads MNHNS; CDR2 reads SASEGT. The CDR3 runs to 15 residues. The DNA for the CDR3 is TGTGCCAGCAGTCCGGACAATAACCTACTCTACGAGCAGTACTTC. Protein: CASSPDNNLLYEQYF.

This clonotype was detected a few times. The chain combines TRBV27 with TRBJ2-7; D is undetermined. Between the trimmed V and J ends, which lost 8 bases and 1 base, there was a span of 9 bases. This CDR3 is built from 12 residues. The germline V gene encodes CDR1 MNHEY and CDR2 SMNVEV (reference sequence). In nucleotides, the CDR3 is TGTGCCAGCTCGGATCTGTCCTACGAGCAGTACTTC. It specifies CASSDLSYEQYF.

The V call is TRBV20-1, the J call TRBJ2-1; 13 bases line up with TRBD2. The germline V gene encodes CDR1 DFQATT and CDR2 SNEGSKA (reference sequence). CDR3 size: 13 residues. Losses at the gene ends were 3 bases for V and 9 bases for J; bases not matched to a gene: 2. The CDR3 is CSARTSGGFEQFF. In nucleotides, the CDR3 is TGCAGTGCTAGGACTAGCGGGGGGTTTGAGCAGTTCTTC.

This clonotype was seen at least ten times. The genes are TRBV5-4 and TRBJ2-1, with 9 positions matching TRBD2. With V trimmed by 2 bases and J by 9 bases, 9 bases remained unmatched. The CDR3 length is 15 residues. Germline values: CDR1 SGHNT, CDR2 YYREEE (reference sequence). As DNA, the CDR3 is TGTGCCAGCAGCTTAAGTAGCGGGGGCTCCAGTGAGCAGTTCTTC. This codes for CASSLSSGGSSEQFF.

This clonotype was recorded at least ten times. The J gene is TRBJ2-7, the V gene TRBV2, with TRBD1 as a possible D gene (6 bases). V lost 4 bases and J lost 4, with 17 bases in between. The length of the CDR3 is 15 residues. Germline V gene lookup returns CDR1 SNHLY and CDR2 FYNNEI. The CDR3 nucleotides are TGTGCCAGCAGTGGGACAGAAGAGGATCGGTACGAGCAGTACGTC. This encodes CASSGTEEDRYEQYV.

This chain connects TRBV5-4 to TRBJ1-1, with TRBD1 as a possible D gene (5 bases). V lost 2 bases and J lost 2, with 13 bases in between. Per germline, CDR1 SGHNT and CDR2 YYREEE (reference sequence). The CDR3 runs 15 residues. CDR3 coding DNA: TGTGCCAGCAGCTTAACAGGAATTGCAAACACTGAAGCTTTCTTT. It encodes CASSLTGIANTEAFF.

Ten or more counts support this clonotype. The gene calls are TRBV7-9 and TRBJ1-4; 9 bases align to TRBD1. Per germline, CDR1 SEHNR and CDR2 FQNEAQ (reference sequence). V dropped 5 bases and J dropped 6; count of bases not matched to a gene: 7. The CDR3 runs 15 residues. Here the CDR3 DNA reads TGTGCCAGCAGCCGTCCGGGACAGGGTCATGAAAAACTGTTTTTT. Its protein is CASSRPGQGHEKLFF. Variable domain in full (rest from reference TRBV7-9 and TRBJ1-4): DTGVSQNPRHKITKRGQNVTFRCDPISEHNRLYWYRQTLGQGPEFLTYFQNEAQLEKSRLLSDRFSAERPKGSFSTLEIQRTEQGDSAMYLCASSRPGQGHEKLFFGSGTQLSVL.